The 20 T cell receptor beta chains below all came from one sample that was sequenced in a study of T cells in Graves' hyperthyroidism and ophthalmopathy. Amplification targeted TCR beta CDR3 regions from RNA transcripts. During a first-round RT-PCR of the TCR CDR3, the HTBI primer set was used. TCRdb fed the multiplex PCR reads into MiXCR, producing one record per CDR3 protein. Here the sample spans about 500,000 distinct CDR3 sequences, approximately 16% being singletons. Sequenced input: blood. These receptors came from a woman between 25 and 40 years old with Graves' ophthalmopathy.

This clonotype was counted ten times or more. The chain carries TRBV7-2 and TRBJ2-1, with 15 positions matching TRBD2. This CDR3 spans 16 amino acids. Germline loops: CDR1 SGHTA, CDR2 FQGNSA. V lost 5 bases to trimming and J lost 6 bases; unmatched junction nucleotides: 5. Here the CDR3 reads CASSPGTSGRSNEQFF. CDR3 sequence (DNA): TGTGCCAGCAGCCCGGGGACTAGCGGGAGGTCCAATGAGCAGTTCTTC.

In its sample, this clonotype was seen many times. This chain connects TRBV28 to TRBJ2-7, with 9 bases that match TRBD1. The CDR3 extends over 15 amino acids. The germline V gene has CDR1 MDHEN and CDR2 SYDVKM. V lost 5 bases and J lost 3; bases outside the gene matches: 8. DNA for the CDR3: TGTGCCAGCAGTGACATCGGGACAGGGTTCTACGAGCAGTACTTC. Its protein is CASSDIGTGFYEQYF.

This clonotype was counted at least ten times. J is TRBJ1-2 and V is TRBV3-1; TRBD1 might be the D (5 bases). CDR3 size: 12 residues. Trimming stripped 4 bases from V and 6 bases from J, with 9 bases between. Germline CDR1 reads LGHDT; CDR2 reads YNNKEL (reference sequence). CDR3 sequence: CASSRQGDGYTF. The CDR3 coding sequence is TGTGCCAGCAGCCGCCAGGGTGATGGCTACACCTTC.

This sequence joins TRBV5-6 and TRBJ1-2; 7 bases map to TRBD1. The CDR3 spans 17 residues. CDR1 is SGHDT and CDR2 is YYEEEE in the germline V gene. V gave up 2 bases and J gave up 2 bases; unmatched junction bases: 12. The CDR3 nucleotides read TGTGCCAGCAGCTTCCGGGACAGAATCCCTTCAAACTATGGCTACACCTTC. Amino acid sequence: CASSFRDRIPSNYGYTF.

This clonotype was seen a handful of times. The CDR3 here is CASSQGRYNEQFF. For the CDR3, the DNA is TGTGCCAGCAGTCAGGGACGATACAATGAGCAGTTCTTC. The chain joins TRBV27 to TRBJ2-1; D may match TRBD1 or TRBD2 (5 bases each). Deletions cut 5 bases from V and 4 bases from J, with 9 bases between. This CDR3 comprises 13 residues. Germline V lookup: CDR1 MNHEY, CDR2 SMNVEV (reference sequence).

This clonotype was seen ten or more times. This chain connects TRBV3-1 to TRBJ1-2; D gene uncertain. Trimming shortened V by 1 base and J by 6 bases, and 12 bases separated the two germline ends. The CDR3 is made up of 14 amino acids. CDR1 LGHDT and CDR2 YNNKEL come from the germline V gene (reference sequence). CDR3 nucleotides: TGTGCCAGCAGCCAAGGTCCAGCAGGAAATGGCTACACCTTC. Translation: CASSQGPAGNGYTF. The full variable domain, with the rest looked up from reference TRBV3-1 and TRBJ1-2, is DTAVSQTPKYLVTQMGNDKSIKCEQNLGHDTMYWYKQDSKKFLKIMFSYNNKELIINETVPNRFSPKSPDKAHLNLHINSLELGDSAVYFCASSQGPAGNGYTFGSGTRLTVV.

This clonotype was recorded many times. This chain's CDR3 is CASSGGRGREKLFF. In nucleotides, the CDR3 is TGTGCCAGCAGTGGGGGCAGGGGGCGAGAAAAACTGTTTTTT. V and J are TRBV6-1 and TRBJ1-4; 8 bases are shared with TRBD1. The V gene end was trimmed by 4 bases and the J gene end by 8 bases; junction bases not matched to a gene: 6. This CDR3 contains 14 residues. Germline CDR1 is MNHNS and CDR2 is SASEGT.

This clonotype was seen repeatedly, ten times or more. This chain joins TRBV7-9 and TRBJ2-1, with TRBD2 as a possible D gene (5 bases). The CDR3 has 10 amino acids. Per the germline V gene, CDR1 is SEHNR and CDR2 is FQNEAQ (reference sequence). Trimming cost V 2 bases and J 14 bases, with 7 bases left between them. The CDR3 loop is CASSLSREFF. The CDR3 DNA sequence: TGTGCCAGCAGCTTATCGCGGGAGTTCTTC.

This clonotype was counted ten times or more. The chain is built from TRBV5-1 and TRBJ2-7; perhaps TRBD1 as D (5 bases). The germline CDR1 and CDR2 sequences are SGHRS and YFSETQ. CDR3 length: 13 amino acids. V lost 4 bases and J 1 base, leaving 9 bases between the germline ends. The CDR3 bases are TGCGCCAGCAGCCAGGGATCTTCCTACGAGCAGTACTTC. This translates into CASSQGSSYEQYF.

This clonotype appeared many times. The chain is built from TRBV3-1 and TRBJ2-7; no clear D gene. V was pared by 0 bases and J by 12 bases, with 12 bases between. This CDR3 has 12 amino acids. Germline V gene sequence: CDR1 LGHDT, CDR2 YNNKEL (reference sequence). The CDR3 DNA sequence: TGTGCCAGCAGCCAAGAAACGGTAGGGCTGTACTTC. Its protein product is CASSQETVGLYF.

Comment on this clonotype: A junction boundary mismatches the germline segment, possibly from a read error. The chain combines TRBV7-9 with TRBJ2-2; D remains unclear. Per germline, CDR1 SEHNR and CDR2 FQNEAQ (reference sequence). This CDR3 region has 16 residues. The DNA of the CDR3 is TGTGCCAGCAGCCCGCCCTGGGCATCGAACGCCGGGGAGCTGTTTTTT. It is translated as CASSPPWASNAGELFF. Drawing the rest from reference TRBV7-9 and TRBJ2-2, the complete variable domain is DTGVSQNPRHKITKRGQNVTFRCDPISEHNRLYWYRQTLGQGPEFLTYFQNEAQLEKSRLLSDRFSAERPKGSFSTLEIQRTEQGDSAMYLCASSPPWASNAGELFFGEGSRLTVL.

This clonotype was picked up many times. This rearrangement joins TRBV7-2 to TRBJ1-3, with TRBD1 identical over 9 bases. CDR3 length: 16 residues. After removal of 7 bases from V and 8 bases from J, the junction contained 15 bases not matched to a gene. CDR1 is SGHTA, CDR2 FQGNSA, per germline. Here the CDR3 DNA reads TGTGCCAGCACCCCTGCGGGGACAGGGATCGCGGACACCATATATTTT. Encoded protein: CASTPAGTGIADTIYF. The complete variable domain, with remaining parts taken from reference TRBV7-2 and TRBJ1-3, reads GAGVSQSPSNKVTEKGKDVELRCDPISGHTALYWYRQSLGQGLEFLIYFQGNSAPDKSGLPSDRFSAERTGGSVSTLTIQRTQQEDSAVYLCASTPAGTGIADTIYFGEGSWLTVV.

This chain joins TRBV20-1 and TRBJ2-7, with 14 bases fitting TRBD2. This CDR3 is 16 amino acids long. With 6 bases clipped from V and 5 bases from J, the junction kept 12 bases outside the gene matches. Germline loops: CDR1 DFQATT, CDR2 SNEGSKA (reference sequence). CDR3 sequence (DNA): TGCAGTGCCACGCTTCCGGGACTAGCGGGAGTCCACGAGCAGTACTTC. Its translation: CSATLPGLAGVHEQYF.

In this sample, this clonotype turned up many times. The rearrangement uses TRBV28 and TRBJ2-7, with D possibly being TRBD1 or TRBD2 (5 bases each). Trimming removed 6 bases at V and 3 bases at J, with 18 bases between. This CDR3 is built from 15 residues. From germline, CDR1 is MDHEN and CDR2 SYDVKM. DNA of the CDR3: TGTGCCAGCAGCCGAGGGTATGGGGCCAACTACGAGCAGTACTTC. Its protein product is CASSRGYGANYEQYF.

This clonotype occurred many times. The gene calls are TRBV13 and TRBJ2-3, with a possible D match to TRBD1 (5 bases). The ends were cut back, 5 bases at V and 2 bases at J, with 14 bases in the middle. CDR1 and CDR2 (germline): PRHDT, FYEKMQ (reference sequence). The CDR3 is made up of 15 amino acids. CDR3 nucleotide sequence: TGTGCCAGCAGCCATGGACACTCCTCCACAGATACGCAGTATTTT. It is translated as CASSHGHSSTDTQYF.

This clonotype has more than one count but fewer than ten. The chain uses TRBV28 and TRBJ1-1, with D unresolved. Trimming pared 6 bases from V and 1 base from J, leaving 12 bases between. CDR1 MDHEN and CDR2 SYDVKM come from the germline V gene. The CDR3 is 14 residues long. For the CDR3, the DNA is TGTGCCAGCAGGGTCCCCGGGAGGAACACTGAAGCTTTCTTT. This gives the protein CASRVPGRNTEAFF.

CDR3: CASSQGFGISYEQYF. The CDR3 region has the DNA TGCGCCAGCAGCCAAGGCTTTGGGATCTCCTACGAGCAGTACTTC. The rearrangement links TRBV4-3 to TRBJ2-7; D not resolved. V lost 1 base to trimming and J lost 0 bases, with 10 bases between them. This CDR3 has 15 amino acids. Per the germline V gene, CDR1 is LGHNA and CDR2 is YSLEER.

This clonotype was counted ten times or more. V is TRBV28 and J is TRBJ2-1; D call uncertain. CDR3 length equals 13 residues. Looked up from germline, CDR1 is MDHEN and CDR2 is SYDVKM. The V and J ends lost 2 bases and 10 bases respectively, with 12 bases between them. The CDR3 protein is CASSLDVRSEQFF. In nucleotides, the CDR3 is TGTGCCAGCAGTTTAGATGTAAGGAGCGAGCAGTTCTTC. The variable domain in full, completed from reference TRBV28 and TRBJ2-1, reads DVKVTQSSRYLVKRTGEKVFLECVQDMDHENMFWYRQDPGLGLRLIYFSYDVKMKEKGDIPEGYSVSREKKERFSLILESASTNQTSMYLCASSLDVRSEQFFGPGTRLTVL.

This clonotype showed up just a few times. The chain employs TRBV7-8 and TRBJ2-4, with a tentative D call TRBD2 (6 bases). The V gene's germline CDR1 is SGHVS and CDR2 FQNEAQ. Trimming removed 4 bases at V and 8 bases at J, with 12 bases between. CDR3 size: 13 residues. The CDR3 nucleotides are TGTGCCAGCAGCTCCCCTTGGGGGGACATTCAGTACTTC. This sequence encodes CASSSPWGDIQYF. Full variable domain (remainder filled in from reference TRBV7-8 and TRBJ2-4): GAGVSQSPRYKVAKRGQDVALRCDPISGHVSLFWYQQALGQGPEFLTYFQNEAQLDKSGLPSDRFFAERPEGSVSTLKIQRTQQEDSAVYLCASSSPWGDIQYFGAGTRLSVL.

This clonotype was counted at least ten times. The chain employs TRBV11-3 and TRBJ2-5; D is uncertain. The CDR3 extends over 13 amino acids. Germline V CDR1 and CDR2: SGHNT, YENEEA. V shed 3 bases and J shed 3 bases, with 8 bases lying between them. The CDR3 region has the DNA TGTGCCAGCAGCTTTGGGTTAAAAGAGACCCAGTACTTC. It codes for CASSFGLKETQYF.